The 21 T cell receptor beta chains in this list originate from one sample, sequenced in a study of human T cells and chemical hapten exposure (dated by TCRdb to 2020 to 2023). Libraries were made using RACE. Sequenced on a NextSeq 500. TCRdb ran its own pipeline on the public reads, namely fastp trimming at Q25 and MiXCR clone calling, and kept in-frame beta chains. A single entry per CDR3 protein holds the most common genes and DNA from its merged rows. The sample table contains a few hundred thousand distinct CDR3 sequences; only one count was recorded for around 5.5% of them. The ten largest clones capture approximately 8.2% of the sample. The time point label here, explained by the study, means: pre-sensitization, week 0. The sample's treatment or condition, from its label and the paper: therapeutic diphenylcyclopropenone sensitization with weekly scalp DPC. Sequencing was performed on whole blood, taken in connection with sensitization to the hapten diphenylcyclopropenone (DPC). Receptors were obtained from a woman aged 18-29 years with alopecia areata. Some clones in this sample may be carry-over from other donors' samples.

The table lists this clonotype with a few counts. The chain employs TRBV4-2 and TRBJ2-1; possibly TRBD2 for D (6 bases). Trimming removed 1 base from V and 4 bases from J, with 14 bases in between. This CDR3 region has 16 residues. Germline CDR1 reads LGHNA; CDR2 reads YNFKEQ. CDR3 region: CASSQGGGALYNEQFF. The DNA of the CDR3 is TGTGCCAGCAGCCAAGGAGGAGGGGCTCTTTACAATGAGCAGTTCTTC.

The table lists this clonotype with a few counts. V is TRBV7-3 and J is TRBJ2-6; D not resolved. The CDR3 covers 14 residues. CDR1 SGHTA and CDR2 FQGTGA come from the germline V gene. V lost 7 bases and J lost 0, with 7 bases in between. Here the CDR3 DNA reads TGTGCCAGCACACAGATCTCTGGGGCCAACGTCCTGACTTTC. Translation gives CASTQISGANVLTF.

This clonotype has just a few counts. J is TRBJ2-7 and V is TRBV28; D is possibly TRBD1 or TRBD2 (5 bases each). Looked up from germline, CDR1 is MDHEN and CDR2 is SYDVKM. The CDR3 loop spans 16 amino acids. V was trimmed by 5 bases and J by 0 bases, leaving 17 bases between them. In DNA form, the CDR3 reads TGTGCCAGCAGTCCCCCCCGGGGCGTCCGCTCCTACGAGCAGTACTTC. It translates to CASSPPRGVRSYEQYF.

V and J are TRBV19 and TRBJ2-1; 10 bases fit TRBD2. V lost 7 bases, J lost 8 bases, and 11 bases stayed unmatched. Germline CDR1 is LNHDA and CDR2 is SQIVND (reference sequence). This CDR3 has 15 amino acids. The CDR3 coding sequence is TGTGCCAGTAAGAAGCGGGGGGGCTCTGGCGATGAGCAGTTCTTC. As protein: CASKKRGGSGDEQFF. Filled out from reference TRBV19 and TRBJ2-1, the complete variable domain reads DGGITQSPKYLFRKEGQNVTLSCEQNLNHDAMYWYRQDPGQGLRLIYYSQIVNDFQKGDIAEGYSVSREKKESFPLTVTSAQKNPTAFYLCASKKRGGSGDEQFFGPGTRLTVL.

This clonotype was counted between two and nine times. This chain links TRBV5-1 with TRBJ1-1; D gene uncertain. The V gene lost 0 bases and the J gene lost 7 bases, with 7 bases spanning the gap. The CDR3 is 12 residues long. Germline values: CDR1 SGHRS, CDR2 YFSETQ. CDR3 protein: CASSLEGDEAFF. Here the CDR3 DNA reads TGCGCCAGCAGCTTGGAGGGAGATGAAGCTTTCTTT.

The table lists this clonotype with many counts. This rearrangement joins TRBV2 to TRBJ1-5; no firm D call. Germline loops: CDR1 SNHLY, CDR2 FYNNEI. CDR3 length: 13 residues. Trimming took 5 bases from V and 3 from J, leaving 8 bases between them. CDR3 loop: CASSTEYNQPQHF. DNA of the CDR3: TGTGCCAGCAGTACAGAGTACAATCAGCCCCAGCATTTT. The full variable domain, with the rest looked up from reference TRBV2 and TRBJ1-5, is EPEVTQTPSHQVTQMGQEVILRCVPISNHLYFYWYRQILGQKVEFLVSFYNNEISEKSEIFDDQFSVERPDGSNFTLKIRSTKLEDSAMYFCASSTEYNQPQHFGDGTRLSIL.

CDR3 region: CASSPTFLNQPQHF. The CDR3 coding sequence is TGTGCCAGCAGCCCCACCTTCTTAAATCAGCCCCAGCATTTT. V and J are TRBV7-2 and TRBJ1-5; D unclear. From germline, CDR1 is SGHTA and CDR2 FQGNSA. V was pared by 5 bases and J by 4 bases, with 12 bases between. The CDR3 has 14 residues.

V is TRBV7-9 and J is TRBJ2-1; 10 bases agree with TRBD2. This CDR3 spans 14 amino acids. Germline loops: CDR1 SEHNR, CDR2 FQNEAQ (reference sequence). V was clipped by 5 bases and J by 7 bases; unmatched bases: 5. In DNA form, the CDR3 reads TGTGCCAGCAGCACAAGCGGGGGGGCGAATGAGCAGTTCTTC. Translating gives CASSTSGGANEQFF.

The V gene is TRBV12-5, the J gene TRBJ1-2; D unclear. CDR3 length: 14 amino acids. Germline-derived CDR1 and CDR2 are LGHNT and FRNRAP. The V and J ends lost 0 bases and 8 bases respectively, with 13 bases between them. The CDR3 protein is CASGLVGRPGGYTF. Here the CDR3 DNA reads TGTGCTAGTGGTTTGGTCGGACGTCCGGGCGGCTACACCTTC.

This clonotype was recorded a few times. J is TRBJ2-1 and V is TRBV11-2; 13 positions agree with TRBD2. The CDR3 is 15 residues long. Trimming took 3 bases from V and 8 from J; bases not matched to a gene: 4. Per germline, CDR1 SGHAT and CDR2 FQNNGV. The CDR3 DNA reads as TGTGCCAGCAGCTTCTGGACTAGCGGGGGCGATGAGCAGTTCTTC. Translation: CASSFWTSGGDEQFF.

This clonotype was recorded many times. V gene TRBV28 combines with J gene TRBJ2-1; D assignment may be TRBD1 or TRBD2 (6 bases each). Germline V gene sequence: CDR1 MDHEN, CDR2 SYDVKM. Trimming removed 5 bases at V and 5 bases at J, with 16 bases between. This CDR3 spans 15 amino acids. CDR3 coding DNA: TGTGCCAGCAGTCCCTCTCAGGGGACTCACAATGAGCAGTTCTTC. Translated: CASSPSQGTHNEQFF.

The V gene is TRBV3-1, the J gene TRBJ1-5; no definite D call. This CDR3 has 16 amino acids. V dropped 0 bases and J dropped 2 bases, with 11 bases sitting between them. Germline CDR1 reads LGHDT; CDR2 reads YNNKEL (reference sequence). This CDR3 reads CASSQDPMDGNQPQHF. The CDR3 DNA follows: TGTGCCAGCAGCCAAGATCCGATGGATGGCAATCAGCCCCAGCATTTT.

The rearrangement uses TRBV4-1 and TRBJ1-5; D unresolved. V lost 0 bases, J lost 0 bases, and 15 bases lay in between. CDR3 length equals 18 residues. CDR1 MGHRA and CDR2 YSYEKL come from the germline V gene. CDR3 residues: CASSQDFALMGSNQPQHF. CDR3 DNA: TGCGCCAGCAGCCAAGATTTTGCACTTATGGGTAGCAATCAGCCCCAGCATTTT.

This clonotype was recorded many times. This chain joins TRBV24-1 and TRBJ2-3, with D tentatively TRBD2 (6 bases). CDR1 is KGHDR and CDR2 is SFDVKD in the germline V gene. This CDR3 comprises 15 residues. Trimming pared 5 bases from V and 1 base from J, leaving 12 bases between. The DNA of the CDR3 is TGTGCCACCAGTGCGCGGGGAAGAGGCACAGATACGCAGTATTTT. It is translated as CATSARGRGTDTQYF.

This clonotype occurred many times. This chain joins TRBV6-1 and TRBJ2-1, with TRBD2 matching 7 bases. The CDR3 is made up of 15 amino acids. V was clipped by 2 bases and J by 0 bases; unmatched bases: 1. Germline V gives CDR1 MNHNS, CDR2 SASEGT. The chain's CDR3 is CASSESGGSYNEQFF. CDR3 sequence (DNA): TGTGCCAGCAGTGAATCGGGGGGCTCCTACAATGAGCAGTTCTTC.

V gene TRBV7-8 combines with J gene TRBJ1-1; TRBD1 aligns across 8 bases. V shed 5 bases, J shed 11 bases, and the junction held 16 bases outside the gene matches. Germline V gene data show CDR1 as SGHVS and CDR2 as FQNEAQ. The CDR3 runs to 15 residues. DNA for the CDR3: TGTGCCAGCAGCCCATCCGACAGGGGAACGGAAGGGGCTTTCTTT. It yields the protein CASSPSDRGTEGAFF. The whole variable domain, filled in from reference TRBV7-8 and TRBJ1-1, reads GAGVSQSPRYKVAKRGQDVALRCDPISGHVSLFWYQQALGQGPEFLTYFQNEAQLDKSGLPSDRFFAERPEGSVSTLKIQRTQQEDSAVYLCASSPSDRGTEGAFFGQGTRLTVV.

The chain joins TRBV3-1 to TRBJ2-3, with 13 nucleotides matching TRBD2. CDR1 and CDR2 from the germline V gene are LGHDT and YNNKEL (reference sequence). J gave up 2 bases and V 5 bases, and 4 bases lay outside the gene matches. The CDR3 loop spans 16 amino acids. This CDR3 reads CASSEGLAGNTDTQYF. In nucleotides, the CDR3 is TGTGCCAGCAGCGAGGGACTAGCGGGGAACACAGATACGCAGTATTTT.

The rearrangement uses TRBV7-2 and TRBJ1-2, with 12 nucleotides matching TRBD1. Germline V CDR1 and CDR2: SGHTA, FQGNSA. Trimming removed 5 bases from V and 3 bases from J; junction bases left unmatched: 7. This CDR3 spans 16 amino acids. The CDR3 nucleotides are TGTGCCAGCAGCGCGCTGGGACAGGGGGCAGACTATGGCTACACCTTC. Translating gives CASSALGQGADYGYTF.

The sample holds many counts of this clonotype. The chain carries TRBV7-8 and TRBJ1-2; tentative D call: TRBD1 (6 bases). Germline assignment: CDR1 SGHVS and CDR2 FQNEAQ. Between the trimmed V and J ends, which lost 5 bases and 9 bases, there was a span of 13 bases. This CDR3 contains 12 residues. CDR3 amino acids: CASSRQGRSYTF. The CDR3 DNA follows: TGTGCCAGCAGCCGGCAGGGGAGAAGCTACACCTTC.

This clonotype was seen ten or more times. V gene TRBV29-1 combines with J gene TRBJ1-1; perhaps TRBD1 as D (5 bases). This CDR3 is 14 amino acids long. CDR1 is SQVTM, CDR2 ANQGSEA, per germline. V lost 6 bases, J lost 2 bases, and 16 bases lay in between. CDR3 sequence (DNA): TGCAGCGTCCCCAGGGTCCAGCCTAACACTGAAGCTTTCTTT. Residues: CSVPRVQPNTEAFF.

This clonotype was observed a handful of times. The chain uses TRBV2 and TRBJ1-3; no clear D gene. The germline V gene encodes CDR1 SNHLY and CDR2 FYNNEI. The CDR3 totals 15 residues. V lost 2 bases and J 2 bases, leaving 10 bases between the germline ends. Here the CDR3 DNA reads TGTGCCAGCAGTGAATGGATTCCAACTGGAAACACCATATATTTT. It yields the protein CASSEWIPTGNTIYF.